This T cell receptor beta chain emerged from a study of neurological immune-mediated disorders (dated by TCRdb to the late 2010s). With respect to the entire study: The study compared peripheral blood TCR-beta repertoires of HTLV-I-associated myelopathy (HAM/TSP) patients, multiple sclerosis patients and healthy controls using UMI-based sequencing. Longitudinal samples, technical triplicates and paired sorted CD4+ and CD8+ T-cell subsets, alongside PBMC samples, were included among the 106 TCR-beta libraries. The cohort was made up of 68 subjects, consisting of around 14 HAM/TSP patients, roughly 35 multiple sclerosis patients and 20 healthy controls. Here is what the overall study found, with its caveats: TCR clonal expansion was highest in HAM/TSP patients and lowest in MS patients, with MS patients falling below even healthy controls. No identical CDR3 amino acid sequences were shared among expanded clones across subjects, suggesting private TCR-beta repertoires in all groups.

This clonotype was found many times. Its antigen is still unknown. Qualities for individual bases were not recorded, and no much larger clone is one base off. Inclusive of the bounding cysteine and phenylalanine, the CDR3 is 14 residues long. Only CDR3 DNA remains: 42 bases, in frame from the first base. V sheds 6 bases and J sheds 9 bases, leaving 18 bases between their ends. Healthy controls were blood bank volunteers in Maryland, USA. Unsorted PBMC libraries were generated from 2 million PBMCs stored in RNAlater at -80 °C until RNA extraction. Peripheral blood was subjected to Ficoll-Hypaque density gradient centrifugation to isolate PBMCs, which were then cryopreserved in liquid nitrogen. cDNA was synthesized by template-switch 5'RACE using a primer carrying a 10-nucleotide random unique molecular identifier by which each TCR transcript was tagged. Over 180 million TCR-beta sequences, covering 15-18 subjects, were produced in each sequencing run. The RNeasy kit was used for extraction of total RNA. The KAPA Real-time Library Amplification kit was used to amplify TCR-beta VDJ regions with primers for the TCR constant region and the 5'RACE anchor. Sample indexes and Illumina adaptors were added in a first PCR, after which library yield was increased in a second PCR. After Ampure bead purification, the roughly 650 bp TCR product was size-selected on a 2% E-gel SizeSelection system. Before pooling, libraries had their quality checked on a Bioanalyzer, their concentration measured with Qubit, and their quantity determined with the Kapa Library Quantification kit. Libraries were sequenced paired-end 2 x 150 bp on an Illumina HiSeq 2500. To increase sequence diversity, roughly 25-31% phiX was spiked into each library pool. As for the authors' bioinformatics: The quality-filtered reads were processed with the UMI-based MiGEC pipeline, whose error correction step removed more than 80% of the raw TCR sequences. VDJ genes were aligned to IMGT germline references, and each clonotype was defined by a unique CDR3 amino acid sequence together with V-J genes. Clonal expansion, Shannon diversity and CDR3 relatedness were evaluated with VDJtools (CalcPairwiseDistances, ClusterSamples), while phylogenetic trees were built in CLCbio workbench. Using coefficient-of-variation modelling across technical triplicates, the study counted a clone as expanded if it had at least 8 unique UMIs. TCRdb ran its own pipeline on the public reads, namely fastp trimming at Q25 and MiXCR clone calling, and kept in-frame beta chains. Records with the same CDR3 protein are collapsed into one entry carrying the most frequent genes and DNA. Here the V and J calls rest on TCRdb's processing, not on the authors' analysis. This sample gives 70,000 to 95,000 distinct CDR3 sequences in total; 15% to 20% of them show up just once. The ten largest clonotypes hold approximately 15% of the sample.

Here the chain combines TRBV12-3 or TRBV12-4 and TRBJ2-1; TRBD2 is possibly the D segment (5 matching bases). The sequence derives from a woman aged 40 to 55 in good health. Source material: PBMCs. The CDR3 reads CASSLSTGYLEQFF. The DNA sequence is as follows: TGTGCCAGCAGCTTGTCAACGGGGTACCTTGAGCAGTTCTTC.